The T cell receptor beta chain under discussion was sequenced for a study of shared clonotypes between healthy human individuals. Whole-study context: CD4 naive and CD4 memory each took three plates per donor, while CD8 naive took two and CD8 memory one.

Measured with immunoSEQ multiplex PCR; TCRdb has only the in-frame clones, and not every one. The sample gives 2 million to 2.5 million clones, approximately 93% of which show up once; approximately 0.4% is in the top ten. The clonotype was recovered from a man younger than 35 in good health. Some clones in this sample may be carry-over from other donors' samples. Sequenced: naive CD4+ T cells from PBMCs. The subset: CD45RA+ positively selected.

CDR3 nucleotide sequence: TGTGCCAGCAGCTTAGAGTCCGGACAGCTCGAGTACTTC. Protein product: CASSLESGQLEYF. J is TRBJ2-5 and V is TRBV7-9, with a tentative D call TRBD1 (6 bases). The CDR3 is made up of 13 amino acids. With 1 base removed from V and 12 bases from J, the gap between germline ends came to 15 bases. The germline V gene encodes CDR1 SEHNR and CDR2 FQNEAQ (reference sequence).